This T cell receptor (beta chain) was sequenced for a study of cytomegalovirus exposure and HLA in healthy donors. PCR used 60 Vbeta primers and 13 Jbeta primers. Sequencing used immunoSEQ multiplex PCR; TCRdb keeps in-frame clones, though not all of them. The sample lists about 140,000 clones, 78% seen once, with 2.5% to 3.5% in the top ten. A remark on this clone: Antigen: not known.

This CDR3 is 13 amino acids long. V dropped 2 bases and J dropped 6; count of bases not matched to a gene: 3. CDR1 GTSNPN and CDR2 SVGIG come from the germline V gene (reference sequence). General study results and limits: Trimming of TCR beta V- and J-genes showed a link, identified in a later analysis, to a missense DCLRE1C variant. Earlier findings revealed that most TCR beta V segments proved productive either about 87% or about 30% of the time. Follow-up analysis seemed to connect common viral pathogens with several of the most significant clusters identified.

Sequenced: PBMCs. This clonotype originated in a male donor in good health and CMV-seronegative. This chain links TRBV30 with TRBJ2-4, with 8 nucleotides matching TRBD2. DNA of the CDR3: TGTGCCTGGAGTCCGGCGGGAGGAAACATTCAGTACTTC. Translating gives CAWSPAGGNIQYF. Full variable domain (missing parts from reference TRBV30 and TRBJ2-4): SQTIHQWPATLVQPVGSPLSLECTVEGTSNPNLYWYRQAAGRGLQLLFYSVGIGQISSEVPQNLSASRPQDRQFILSSKKLLLSDSGFYLCAWSPAGGNIQYFGAGTRLSVL.